The entry below describes one T cell receptor beta chain. The DNA is omitted, as the CDR3 cannot be located on it reliably, and the CDR3 follows TCRdb's listing. Memory CD4+ cells were the fraction left after CD45RA+ naive selection. Germline V gene lookup returns CDR1 SGHNT and CDR2 YYREEE (reference sequence). The CDR3 has 15 residues if both end residues are counted. The authors split each subset's genomic DNA evenly across several immunoSEQ plates. Repertoires were generated with immunoSEQ multiplex PCR, while TCRdb's copy carries only in-frame clones and drops some. There are over 2 million clones in the sample; 95% occur only once, and under 0.15% lies in the top ten. The sample originates from a study of shared clonotypes between healthy human individuals. Background on the study: Researchers assigned three CD4 naive, three CD4 memory, two CD8 naive and one CD8 memory plate to each donor.

The sequence was collected from a man aged 18 to 35 in good health. The sample was naive CD4+ T cells sorted from blood. Subset described: CD45RA+ positively selected. This chain joins TRBV5-4 and TRBJ1-1. CDR3 region: CASSSSSSMNTEAFF.